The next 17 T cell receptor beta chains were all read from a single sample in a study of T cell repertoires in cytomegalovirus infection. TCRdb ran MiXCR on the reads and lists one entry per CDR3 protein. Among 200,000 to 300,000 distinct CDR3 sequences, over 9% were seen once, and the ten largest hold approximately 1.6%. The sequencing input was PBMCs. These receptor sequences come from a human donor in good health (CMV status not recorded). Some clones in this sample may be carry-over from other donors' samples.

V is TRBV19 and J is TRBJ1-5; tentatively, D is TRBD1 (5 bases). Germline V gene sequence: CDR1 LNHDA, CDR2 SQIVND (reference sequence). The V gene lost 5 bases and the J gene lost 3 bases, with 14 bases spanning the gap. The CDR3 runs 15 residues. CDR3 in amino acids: CASSGPGQANQPQHF. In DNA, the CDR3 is TGTGCCAGTAGTGGCCCCGGACAAGCCAATCAGCCCCAGCATTTT.

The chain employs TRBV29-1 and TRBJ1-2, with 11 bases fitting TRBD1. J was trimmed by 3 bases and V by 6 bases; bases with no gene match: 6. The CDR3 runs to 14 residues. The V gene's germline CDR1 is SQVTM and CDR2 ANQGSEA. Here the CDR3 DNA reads TGCAGCGTCCGGACAGGGGGCTACGACTATGGCTACACCTTC. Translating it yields CSVRTGGYDYGYTF.

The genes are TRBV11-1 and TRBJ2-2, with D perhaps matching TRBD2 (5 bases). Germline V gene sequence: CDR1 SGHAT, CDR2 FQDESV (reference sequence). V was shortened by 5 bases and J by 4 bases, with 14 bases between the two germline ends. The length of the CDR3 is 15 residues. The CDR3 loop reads CASSPTGGPTGELFF. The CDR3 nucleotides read TGTGCCAGCAGCCCCACGGGCGGGCCCACCGGGGAGCTGTTTTTT.

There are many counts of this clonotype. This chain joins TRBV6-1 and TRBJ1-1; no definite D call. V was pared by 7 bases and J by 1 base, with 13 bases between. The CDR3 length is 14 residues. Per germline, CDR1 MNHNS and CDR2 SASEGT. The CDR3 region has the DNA TGTGCCAGCAACCGGAGGGCGGGGAACACTGAAGCTTTCTTT. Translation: CASNRRAGNTEAFF.

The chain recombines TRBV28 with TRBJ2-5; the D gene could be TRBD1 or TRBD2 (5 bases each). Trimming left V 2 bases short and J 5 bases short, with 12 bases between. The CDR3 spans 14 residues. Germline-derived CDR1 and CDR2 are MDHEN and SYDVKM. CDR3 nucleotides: TGTGCCAGCAGTTTACCAGGGACGGAGGAGACCCAGTACTTC. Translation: CASSLPGTEETQYF.

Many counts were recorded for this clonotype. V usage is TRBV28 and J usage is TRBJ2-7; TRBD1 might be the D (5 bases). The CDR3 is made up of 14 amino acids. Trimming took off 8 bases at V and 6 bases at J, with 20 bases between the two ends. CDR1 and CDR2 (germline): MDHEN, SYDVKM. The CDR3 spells CASSPTQANGEQYF. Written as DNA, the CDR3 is TGTGCCAGCTCCCCAACACAGGCAAACGGCGAGCAGTACTTC.

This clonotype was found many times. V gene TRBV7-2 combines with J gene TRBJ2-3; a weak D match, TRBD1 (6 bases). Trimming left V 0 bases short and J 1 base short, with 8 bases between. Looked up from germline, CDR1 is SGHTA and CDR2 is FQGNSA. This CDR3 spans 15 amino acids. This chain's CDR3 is CASSLAGAGTDTQYF. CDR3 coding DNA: TGTGCCAGCAGCTTAGCGGGGGCCGGCACAGATACGCAGTATTTT.

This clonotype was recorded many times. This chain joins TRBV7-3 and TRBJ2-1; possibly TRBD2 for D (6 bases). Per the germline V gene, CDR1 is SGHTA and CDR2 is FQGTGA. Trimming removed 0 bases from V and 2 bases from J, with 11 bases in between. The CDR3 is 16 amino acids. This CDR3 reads CASSLTGGDPYNEQFF. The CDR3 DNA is TGTGCCAGCAGCTTAACGGGCGGGGATCCCTACAATGAGCAGTTCTTC. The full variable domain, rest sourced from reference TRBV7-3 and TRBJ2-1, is GAGVSQTPSNKVTEKGKYVELRCDPISGHTALYWYRQSLGQGPEFLIYFQGTGAADDSGLPNDRFFAVRPEGSVSTLKIQRTERGDSAVYLCASSLTGGDPYNEQFFGPGTRLTVL.

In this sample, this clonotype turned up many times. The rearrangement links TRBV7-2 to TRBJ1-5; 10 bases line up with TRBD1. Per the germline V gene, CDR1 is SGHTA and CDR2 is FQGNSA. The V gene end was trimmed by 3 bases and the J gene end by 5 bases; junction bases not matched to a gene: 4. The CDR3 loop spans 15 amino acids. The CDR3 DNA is TGTGCCAGCAGCTTGGGGACAGGGGCCCATCAGCCCCAGCATTTT. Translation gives CASSLGTGAHQPQHF.

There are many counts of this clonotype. The CDR3 protein is CASSGRADTQYF. The CDR3 DNA is TGTGCCAGCAGTGGTCGGGCAGATACGCAGTATTTT. The chain has TRBV27 and TRBJ2-3; D gene uncertain. Germline V lookup: CDR1 MNHEY, CDR2 SMNVEV (reference sequence). V lost 5 bases, J lost 4 bases, and 7 bases lay in between. CDR3 length: 12 residues.

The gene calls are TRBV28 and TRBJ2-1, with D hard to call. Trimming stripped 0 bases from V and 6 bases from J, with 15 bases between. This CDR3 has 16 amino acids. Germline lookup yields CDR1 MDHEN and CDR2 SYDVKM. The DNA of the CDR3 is TGTGCCAGCAGTTTATGGTTCGCCACCGCGGCCAATGAGCAGTTCTTC. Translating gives CASSLWFATAANEQFF.

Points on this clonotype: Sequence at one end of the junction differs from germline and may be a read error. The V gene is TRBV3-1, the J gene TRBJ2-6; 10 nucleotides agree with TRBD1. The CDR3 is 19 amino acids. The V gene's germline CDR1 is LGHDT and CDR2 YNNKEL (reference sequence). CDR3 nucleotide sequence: TGTACCAGCAGCCAAGGGACAGGGGCCGACAGGCCTGGGGCCAACGTCCTGACTTTC. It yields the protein CTSSQGTGADRPGANVLTF.

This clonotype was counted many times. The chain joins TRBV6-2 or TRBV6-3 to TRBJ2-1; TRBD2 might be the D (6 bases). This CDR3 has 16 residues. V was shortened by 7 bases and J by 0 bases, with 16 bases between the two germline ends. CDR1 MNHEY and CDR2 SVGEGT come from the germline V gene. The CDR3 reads CASTHLSGSSYNEQFF. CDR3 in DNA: TGTGCCAGCACCCACCTTTCCGGGAGCTCCTACAATGAGCAGTTCTTC.

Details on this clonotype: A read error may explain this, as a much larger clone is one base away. DNA of the CDR3: TGTGCCAGCAGCTTGGGACAGGTGAACACCAGGGAGCTGTTTTTT. It specifies CASSLGQVNTRELFF. This chain uses TRBV7-3 with TRBJ2-2; 8 bases align to TRBD1. The germline V gene encodes CDR1 SGHTA and CDR2 FQGTGA. The length of the CDR3 is 15 residues. The whole variable domain, filled in from reference TRBV7-3 and TRBJ2-2, reads GAGVSQTPSNKVTEKGKYVELRCDPISGHTALYWYRQSLGQGPEFLIYFQGTGAADDSGLPNDRFFAVRPEGSVSTLKIQRTERGDSAVYLCASSLGQVNTRELFFGEGSRLTVL.

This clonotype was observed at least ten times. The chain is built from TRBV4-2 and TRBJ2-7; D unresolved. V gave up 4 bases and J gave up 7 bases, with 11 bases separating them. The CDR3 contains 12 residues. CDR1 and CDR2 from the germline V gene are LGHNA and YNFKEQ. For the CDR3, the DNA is TGTGCCAGCAGCCCGTCCCTAGGGGAGCAGTACTTC. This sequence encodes CASSPSLGEQYF.

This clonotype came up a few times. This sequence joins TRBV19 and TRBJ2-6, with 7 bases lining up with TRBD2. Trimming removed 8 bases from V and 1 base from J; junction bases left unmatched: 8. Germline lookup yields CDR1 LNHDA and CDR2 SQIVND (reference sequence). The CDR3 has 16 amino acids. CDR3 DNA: TGTGCCAGTCAGACTGGGCGGGAGTCTGGGGCCAACGTCCTGACTTTC. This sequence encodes CASQTGRESGANVLTF. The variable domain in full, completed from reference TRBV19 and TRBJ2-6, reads DGGITQSPKYLFRKEGQNVTLSCEQNLNHDAMYWYRQDPGQGLRLIYYSQIVNDFQKGDIAEGYSVSREKKESFPLTVTSAQKNPTAFYLCASQTGRESGANVLTFGAGSRLTVL.

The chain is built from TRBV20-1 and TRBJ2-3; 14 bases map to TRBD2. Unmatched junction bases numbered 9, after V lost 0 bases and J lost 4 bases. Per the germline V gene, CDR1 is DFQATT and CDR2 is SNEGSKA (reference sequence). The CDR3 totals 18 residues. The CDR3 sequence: CSARDFRLAGGPADTQYF. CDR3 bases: TGCAGTGCTAGAGATTTCCGACTAGCGGGGGGGCCGGCAGATACGCAGTATTTT.